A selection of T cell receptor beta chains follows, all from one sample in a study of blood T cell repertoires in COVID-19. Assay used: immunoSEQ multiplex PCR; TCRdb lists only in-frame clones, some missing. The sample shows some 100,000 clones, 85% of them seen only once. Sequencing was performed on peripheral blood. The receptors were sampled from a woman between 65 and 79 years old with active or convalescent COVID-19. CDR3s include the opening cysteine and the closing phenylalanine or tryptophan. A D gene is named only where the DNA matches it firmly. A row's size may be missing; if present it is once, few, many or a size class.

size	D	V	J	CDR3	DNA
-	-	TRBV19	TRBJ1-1	CASRPSRDTEAFF	TGTGCCAGTAGACCCTCTCGAGACACTGAAGCTTTCTTT
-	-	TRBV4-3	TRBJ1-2	CASSQDYEGYTF	TGCGCCAGCAGCCAAGATTATGAGGGCTACACCTTC
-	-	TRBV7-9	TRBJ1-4	CASSFGRGNEKLFF	TGTGCCAGCAGCTTTGGACGGGGAAATGAAAAACTGTTTTTT
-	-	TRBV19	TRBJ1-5	CASRGPGLSVQPQHF	TGTGCCAGTAGGGGACCGGGACTATCGGTTCAGCCCCAGCATTTT
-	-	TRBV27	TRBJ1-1	CASSPRQGSAFF	TGTGCCAGCAGTCCCCGGCAGGGTTCAGCTTTCTTT
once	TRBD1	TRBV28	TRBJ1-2	CASSLTEGALSYGYTF	TGTGCCAGCAGCCTTACCGAGGGGGCGCTTAGCTATGGCTACACCTTC
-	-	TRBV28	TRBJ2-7	CASRVRGDEQYF	TGTGCCAGCAGGGTTAGGGGTGACGAGCAGTACTTC
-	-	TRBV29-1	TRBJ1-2	CSVEDGGPGSRWYGYTF	TGCAGCGTTGAAGATGGAGGCCCGGGTAGTCGGTGGTATGGCTACACCTTC
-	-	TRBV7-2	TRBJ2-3	CASSLGQNTDTQYF	TGTGCCAGCAGCTTAGGTCAAAACACAGATACGCAGTATTTT
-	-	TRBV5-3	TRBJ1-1	CARSTPQGYGTEAFF	TGTGCCAGAAGCACACCTCAGGGTTACGGCACTGAAGCTTTCTTT
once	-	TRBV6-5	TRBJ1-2	CASRPSGGDGYTF	TGTGCCAGCAGGCCGTCGGGTGGTGATGGCTACACCTTC
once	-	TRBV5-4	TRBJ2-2	CASSTPRGGSGTGELFF	TGTGCCAGCAGCACCCCCCGGGGTGGGTCGGGCACCGGGGAGCTGTTTTTT
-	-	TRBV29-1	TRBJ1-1	CSAGHGNTEAFF	TGCAGCGCTGGACACGGAAACACTGAAGCTTTCTTT
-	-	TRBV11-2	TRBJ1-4	CASSSRGIRDEKLFF	TGTGCCAGCAGCAGCAGGGGAATTCGAGATGAAAAACTGTTTTTT
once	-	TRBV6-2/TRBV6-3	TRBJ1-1	CASSYWGGTNTEAFF	TGTGCCAGCAGTTACTGGGGAGGAACGAACACTGAAGCTTTCTTT
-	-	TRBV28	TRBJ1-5	CASSLRGIPSNQPQHF	TGTGCCAGCAGTCTCAGAGGTATCCCTAGCAATCAGCCCCAGCATTTT
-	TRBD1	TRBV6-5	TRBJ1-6	CASGGTGSYNSPLHF	TGTGCCTCGGGTGGGACAGGGTCCTATAATTCACCCCTCCACTTT
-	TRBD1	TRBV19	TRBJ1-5	CASSIDEGAFYQPQHF	TGTGCCAGTAGTATAGATGAGGGGGCTTTTTATCAGCCCCAGCATTTT
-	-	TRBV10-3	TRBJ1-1	CAIKRERGTEAFF	TGTGCCATCAAGCGGGAGCGGGGCACTGAAGCTTTCTTT
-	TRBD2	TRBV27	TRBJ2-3	CASSTPGLAGASTDTQYF	TGTGCCAGCAGTACCCCAGGACTAGCGGGGGCGAGCACAGATACGCAGTATTTT
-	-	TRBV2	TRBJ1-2	CASTGARTGNGYTF	TGTGCCAGCACTGGGGCCAGGACGGGCAATGGCTACACCTTC
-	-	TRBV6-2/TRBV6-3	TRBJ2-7	CASTPQTDSYEQYF	TGTGCCAGCACCCCACAGACGGACTCCTACGAGCAGTACTTC
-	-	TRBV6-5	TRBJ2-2	CASSYSGETGELFF	TGTGCCAGCAGTTACTCGGGAGAAACCGGGGAGCTGTTTTTT
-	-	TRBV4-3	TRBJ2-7	CASSPLAQGLYEQYF	TGCGCCAGCAGCCCCCTGGCGCAGGGGTTATACGAGCAGTACTTC
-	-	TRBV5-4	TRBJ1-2	CASSFAGNYGYTF	TGTGCCAGCAGCTTCGCGGGGAACTATGGCTACACCTTC
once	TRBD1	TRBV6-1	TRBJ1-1	CASSGRTGGGNTEAFF	TGTGCCAGCAGTGGCCGGACAGGGGGAGGAAACACTGAAGCTTTCTTT
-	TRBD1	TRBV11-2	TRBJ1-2	CASSSFRTGQYGYTF	TGTGCCAGCAGCTCCTTTAGGACGGGACAGTATGGCTACACCTTC
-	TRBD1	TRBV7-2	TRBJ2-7	CASSVAQQGPGDF	TGTGCCAGCAGCGTAGCCCAACAGGGGCCCGGGGACTTC
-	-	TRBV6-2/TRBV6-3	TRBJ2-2	CASSPSRGSGELFF	TGTGCCAGCAGTCCCTCGAGAGGATCCGGGGAGCTGTTTTTT
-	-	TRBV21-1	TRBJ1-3	CASSKRGRGRKAGNTIYF	TGTGCCAGCAGCAAACGGGGCAGGGGGCGAAAAGCTGGAAACACCATATATTTT
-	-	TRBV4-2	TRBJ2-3	CASSQEGGRVGDTQYF	TGTGCCAGCAGCCAAGAGGGGGGGCGAGTAGGAGATACGCAGTATTTT
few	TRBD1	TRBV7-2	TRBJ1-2	CASSYNRGGYTF	TGTGCCAGCAGCTACAACAGGGGTGGCTACACCTTC
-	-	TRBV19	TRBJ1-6	CASSFTGPNSPLHF	TGTGCCAGTAGTTTCACGGGTCCAAATTCACCCCTCCACTTT
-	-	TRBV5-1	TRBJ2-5	CASSLGGGASETQYF	TGCGCCAGCAGCTTGGGAGGGGGGGCCTCGGAGACCCAGTACTTC
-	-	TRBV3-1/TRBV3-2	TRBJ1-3	CASSRESSGNTIYF	TGTGCCAGCAGCCGCGAGAGTTCCGGAAACACCATATATTTT
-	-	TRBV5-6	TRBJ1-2	CASSLDGRVYGYTF	TGTGCCAGCAGCTTGGACGGTCGAGTCTATGGCTACACCTTC
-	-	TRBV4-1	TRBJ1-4	CASSHPLAVNEKLFF	TGCGCCAGCAGCCACCCACTAGCGGTGAATGAAAAACTGTTTTTT
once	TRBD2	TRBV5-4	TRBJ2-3	CASSLWAGGLAGGPTDTQYF	TGTGCCAGCAGCTTGTGGGCCGGAGGACTAGCGGGGGGGCCAACAGATACGCAGTATTTT
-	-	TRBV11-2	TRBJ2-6	CASSRDRGANVLTF	TGTGCCAGCAGCCGCGACAGAGGGGCCAACGTCCTGACTTTC
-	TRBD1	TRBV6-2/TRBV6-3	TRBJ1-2	CASSYSRGTGDGYTF	TGTGCCAGCAGTTACTCGAGAGGGACAGGGGATGGCTACACCTTC
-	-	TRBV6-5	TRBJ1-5	CASSGGGLGNQPQHF	TGTGCCAGCAGCGGCGGGGGACTGGGCAATCAGCCCCAGCATTTT
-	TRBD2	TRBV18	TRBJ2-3	CASSPGLAYTDTQYF	TGTGCCAGCTCACCGGGACTAGCCTACACAGATACGCAGTATTTT
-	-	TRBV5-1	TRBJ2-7	CASSSESGQAGEQYF	TGCGCCAGCAGCTCCGAATCTGGGCAGGCTGGCGAGCAGTACTTC